This is a list of T cell receptor beta chains from one sample in a study of beta chain features in type 1 diabetes. The table came from immunoSEQ multiplex PCR; TCRdb's copy has only in-frame clones and leaves some out. The sample carries 900,000 or so clones, about 17% recorded once. The source material was naive CD4+ T cells from blood. The receptors shown here come from a woman aged 18-29 years in good health. Both conserved end residues are trimmed from each CDR3.

TRBV6-5	ASSYLGGRGYEQY
TRBV4-2	ASSQDPTSLREQY
TRBV5-1	ASSLQGLSSNEQF
TRBV11-2	ASSLAYLGDRGHEQY
TRBV19	ASSMLSGSSYNEQF
TRBV5-1	ASSLAPSVSYEQY
TRBV7-9	ASSLPGTGQETQY
TRBV7-3	ANPGWVGSTGDEQF
TRBV6-4	ASSRTPSLYNEQF
TRBV2	ANRGRRAEKLF
TRBV5-1	ASSFGQGNHEQY
TRBV15	ATSGPSVTDTQY
TRBV28	ASTRTSGRGTGELF
TRBV18	ASSHSTSGFYEQY
TRBV6-6	ASSYSRGNGYT
TRBV27	ASSSRLTDQPQH
TRBV18	ASSPAGQETQY
TRBV19	ASAGTDGNQPQH
TRBV6-6	ASSGTSGLTQY
TRBV7-2	ASSLSQGASEKLF
TRBV7-2	ASSLLARGHHTGYT
TRBV19	ASSGPQTIRTEAF
TRBV4-2	ASSPPGRSYNEQF
TRBV20-1	SASHYGYT
TRBV7-2	ASSLSHVNTGELF
TRBV7-9	ASSLVAGPGTDTQY
TRBV29-1	SVVGESTEAF
TRBV15	ATSRAATGIVRYT
TRBV7-2	ASSLNREETQY
TRBV7-9	ASSLRPGTGYDEQF
TRBV10-3	AISESKGIPTGELF
TRBV6-1	ASSDISSGSSHEQY
TRBV7-3	ASSLGADTQY
TRBV11-2	ASSLLKREGNEQF
TRBV7-2	ASSSSGTYEQY
TRBV25-1	ASTLSGNTIY
TRBV28	ASSFPTGVEQY
TRBV28	ASTLGSAKNIQY
TRBV11-2	ASSFDGVFGGTGELF
TRBV18	ASSPPSTGNLNQPQH
TRBV2	ASTGRGNQPQH
TRBV15	ATSKPPGQGAYEQY
TRBV9	ASSSGPNTQETQY
TRBV18	ASSPPSGTDTQY
TRBV14	ASSQERFTDTQY
TRBV18	ASSAYRGLDTEAF
TRBV5-1	ASSLRQVNAGELF
TRBV4-3	ASSRRGTNEKLF
TRBV2	AKGGRPSQDTQY
TRBV10-2	ASSLPDRGKETQY
TRBV18	ASSPPQGQRYTEAF
TRBV2	ASRAAGQGTFYGYT
TRBV6-5	ASGWGRVGETQY
TRBV4-2	ASSQTKGLAGEPETQY